The present TCR beta chain was sequenced within a study of blood T cell repertoires in COVID-19. The wider study: From the United States, Italy and Spain came samples of acute and convalescent COVID-19. The analysed material was cDNA or gDNA that came from T cells, B-cell-depleted T cells, or PBMCs.

As processed by the authors: Researchers report that nucleated cell counts were estimated from reference gene primer amplification. Using immunoSEQ multiplex PCR, the repertoire was profiled, and TCRdb retains in-frame clones only, with some absent. The DNA was the basis for D and trimming; V, J and clone size are from that table. The repertoire holds 440,000 or so clones, with 70% to 90% as singletons. Those enrolled in Seattle joined during active infection and were followed longitudinally afterward. The CDR3 extends over 13 amino acids. Deletions cut 5 bases from V and 1 base from J, with 9 bases between. The V gene's germline CDR1 is MNHEY and CDR2 SVGAGI.

The sequenced sample consisted of peripheral blood. The gene calls are TRBV6-5 and TRBJ2-7; D gene ambiguous. This sequence was found in a woman aged 40 to 49 with COVID-19, enrolled during active disease. CDR3 bases: TGTGCCAGCAGTATTAGCCGTTCCTACGAGCAGTACTTC. It encodes CASSISRSYEQYF.